A single sample gave rise to the 11 T cell receptor beta chains below, sequenced in a study of control samples from healthy donors and cancer patients (dated by TCRdb to 2019 to 2021). Receptors were amplified or captured by the immunoSEQ multiplex PCR assay. The source is immuneACCESS, and TCRdb retained only in-frame sequences with V and J called. Part of the clones is not carried over; for the studies checked, unresolved V genes explain less than half of this, and the remainder is unexplained. The sample table contains 170,000 or so clones; only one count was recorded for 75% to 95% of them. Roughly 2.1% of the sample comes from the top ten. The sample was blood. The receptors originated from a woman in her thirties or forties in good health.

The chain uses TRBV6-6 and TRBJ1-2; no firm D call. V gave up 7 bases and J gave up 2 bases, with 14 bases separating them. The length of the CDR3 is 14 residues. Per germline, CDR1 MNHNY and CDR2 SVGAGI (reference sequence). The CDR3 loop reads CASKGGQENYGYTF. For the CDR3, the DNA is TGTGCCAGCAAGGGTGGGCAGGAGAACTATGGCTACACCTTC.

In its sample, this clone was seen once. V is TRBV7-3 and J is TRBJ1-1, with TRBD1 as a possible D gene (6 bases). Germline V gene lookup returns CDR1 SGHTA and CDR2 FQGTGA. The CDR3 extends over 13 amino acids. V lost 6 bases to trimming and J lost 3 bases, with 11 bases between them. The CDR3 spells CASSTGLDTEAFF. CDR3 sequence (DNA): TGTGCCAGCAGTACAGGGCTTGACACTGAAGCTTTCTTT.

Notes on this clone: The sample holds other DNA sequences that translate to the same CDR3. V and J are TRBV10-3 and TRBJ1-2; 7 nucleotides match TRBD1. Germline loops: CDR1 ENHRY, CDR2 SYGVKD. The CDR3 has 13 amino acids. The ends lost 2 bases at V and 5 bases at J; junction bases unmatched: 2. In nucleotides, the CDR3 is TGTGCCATCAGTGAGACAGGGGCTTATGGCTACACCTTC. Its translation is CAISETGAYGYTF.

The chain has TRBV27 and TRBJ1-5; 8 positions match TRBD1. V lost 5 bases to trimming and J lost 3 bases; unmatched junction nucleotides: 3. This CDR3 region has 14 residues. The germline V gene has CDR1 MNHEY and CDR2 SMNVEV (reference sequence). The CDR3 DNA is TGTGCCAGCAGTGGACAGGGATACAATCAGCCCCAGCATTTT. Its protein product is CASSGQGYNQPQHF.

The V and J genes are TRBV5-5 and TRBJ2-2; TRBD2 aligns across 12 bases. CDR1 SGHKS and CDR2 YYEKEE come from the germline V gene (reference sequence). V lost 3 bases to trimming and J lost 4 bases; unmatched junction nucleotides: 4. CDR3 length: 16 residues. CDR3 sequence reads: CASSSSGGAGTGELFF. The CDR3 DNA follows: TGTGCCAGCAGCTCTAGCGGGGGGGCCGGCACCGGGGAGCTGTTTTTT.

The V call is TRBV10-3, the J call TRBJ1-1; D call uncertain. The CDR3 totals 16 residues. Trimming shortened V by 4 bases and J by 0 bases, and 15 bases separated the two germline ends. Germline CDR1 is ENHRY and CDR2 is SYGVKD. CDR3 sequence reads: CAISGTLGRMNTEAFF. In DNA, the CDR3 is TGTGCCATCAGTGGGACTCTAGGTCGCATGAACACTGAAGCTTTCTTT.

This clone was observed a few times. The gene calls are TRBV3-1 (or the pseudogene TRBV3-2) and TRBJ2-2, with D possibly TRBD2 on 6 matching bases. The CDR3 covers 16 residues. CDR1 LGHDT and CDR2 YNNKEL come from the germline V gene (reference sequence). The V end lost 4 bases, the J end lost 2 bases, and 14 bases lay between the germline ends. CDR3 DNA sequence: TGTGCCAGCAGCCCCCACTCGGGACTCAACACCGGGGAGCTGTTTTTT. Amino acids: CASSPHSGLNTGELFF.

Only a few counts were recorded for this clone. V usage is TRBV19 and J usage is TRBJ1-1; D might be TRBD1 (6 bases). Germline V gene sequence: CDR1 LNHDA, CDR2 SQIVND (reference sequence). The ends were cut back, 5 bases at V and 5 bases at J, with 12 bases in the middle. This CDR3 contains 13 residues. The CDR3 region has the DNA TGTGCCAGTAGTGCGCAGGGGATAACTGAAGCTTTCTTT. Its translation: CASSAQGITEAFF.

The genes are TRBV13 and TRBJ2-7; the match to TRBD2 covers 8 bases. The CDR3 is 14 amino acids. With V trimmed by 2 bases and J by 5 bases, 5 bases remained unmatched. Germline CDR1 is PRHDT and CDR2 is FYEKMQ (reference sequence). The CDR3 sequence: CASSLNNGGDEQYF. The CDR3, as DNA: TGTGCCAGCAGCTTAAATAACGGGGGGGACGAGCAGTACTTC.

The chain combines TRBV6-6 with TRBJ1-1; D might be TRBD1 (6 bases). V lost 5 bases to trimming and J lost 0 bases, with 19 bases between them. CDR1 and CDR2 from the germline V gene are MNHNY and SVGAGI (reference sequence). The length of the CDR3 is 17 residues. The CDR3 sequence is CASSRLLRGGMNTEAFF. CDR3 nucleotide sequence: TGTGCCAGCAGTCGCCTATTAAGGGGGGGCATGAACACTGAAGCTTTCTTT.

This chain connects TRBV28 to TRBJ2-3, with 8 nucleotides matching TRBD1. CDR1 and CDR2 (germline): MDHEN, SYDVKM. This CDR3 is built from 15 residues. V trimming: 4 bases; J trimming: 2 bases; junction bases outside the gene matches: 5. The CDR3 region has the DNA TGTGCCAGCAGTTCCTCACAGGGGGACACAGATACGCAGTATTTT. As protein: CASSSSQGDTDTQYF. The full variable domain, with the rest looked up from reference TRBV28 and TRBJ2-3, is DVKVTQSSRYLVKRTGEKVFLECVQDMDHENMFWYRQDPGLGLRLIYFSYDVKMKEKGDIPEGYSVSREKKERFSLILESASTNQTSMYLCASSSSQGDTDTQYFGPGTRLTVL.